What follows is one T cell receptor (beta chain) and its context. The antigen is not known. This entry comes from a study of shared clonotypes between healthy human individuals. Findings of the study overall: On the whole, naive subsets had larger estimated richness than memory subsets had. Naive CD4 clonotypes overlapped across a handful of donors at roughly 5%.

Over several immunoSEQ plates, each subset's genomic DNA was distributed in even portions. Sequencing was performed with immunoSEQ multiplex PCR; in TCRdb, only in-frame clones are kept and a portion is missing. The sample holds about 2.1 million clones, about 94% seen once. This CDR3 comprises 15 residues. The germline gives CDR1 SGHAT, CDR2 FQNNGV. Trimming stripped 3 bases from V and 2 bases from J, with 14 bases between. Cells designated naive CD8 were CD45RO-negative and were positively selected for CCR7, with terminally differentiated effector memory CD45RA+ cells excluded. The V call is TRBV11-2, the J call TRBJ2-7; D call uncertain. This clonotype originated in a man younger than 30 in good health. Some clones in this sample may be carry-over from other donors' samples. Sequencing was performed on naive CD8+ T cells from PBMCs. The CDR3, as DNA: TGTGCCAGCAGCTTGAGTATTGACGGTACCTACGAGCAGTACTTC. Encoded protein: CASSLSIDGTYEQYF.